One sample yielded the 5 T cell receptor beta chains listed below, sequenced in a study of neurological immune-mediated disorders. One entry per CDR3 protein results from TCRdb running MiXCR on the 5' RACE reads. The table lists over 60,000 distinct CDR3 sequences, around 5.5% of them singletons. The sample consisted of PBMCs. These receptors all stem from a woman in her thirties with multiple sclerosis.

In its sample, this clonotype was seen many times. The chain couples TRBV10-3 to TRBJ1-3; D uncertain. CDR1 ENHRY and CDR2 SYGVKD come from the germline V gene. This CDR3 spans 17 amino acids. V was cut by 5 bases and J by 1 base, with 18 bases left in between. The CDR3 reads CAISNPNSVPSGNTIYF. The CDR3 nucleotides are TGTGCCATCAGTAATCCGAACAGCGTTCCGTCTGGAAACACCATATATTTT.

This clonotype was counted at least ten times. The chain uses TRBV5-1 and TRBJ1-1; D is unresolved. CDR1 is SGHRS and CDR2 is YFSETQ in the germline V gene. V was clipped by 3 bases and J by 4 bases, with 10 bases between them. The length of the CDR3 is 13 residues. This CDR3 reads CASSYELSTEAFF. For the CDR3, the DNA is TGCGCCAGCAGCTATGAGCTATCCACTGAAGCTTTCTTT.

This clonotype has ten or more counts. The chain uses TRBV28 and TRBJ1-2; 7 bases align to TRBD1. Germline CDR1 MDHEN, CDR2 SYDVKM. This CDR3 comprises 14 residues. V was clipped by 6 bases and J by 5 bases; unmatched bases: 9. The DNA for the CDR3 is TGTGCCAGCAGCCGGGCCGGCAGGGGGTATGGCTACACCTTC. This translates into CASSRAGRGYGYTF.

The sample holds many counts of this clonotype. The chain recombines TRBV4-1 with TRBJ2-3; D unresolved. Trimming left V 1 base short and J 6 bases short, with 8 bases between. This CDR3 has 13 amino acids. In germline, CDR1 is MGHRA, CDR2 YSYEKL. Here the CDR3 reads CASSQGPQDTQYF. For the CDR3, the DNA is TGCGCCAGCAGCCAAGGGCCCCAGGATACGCAGTATTTT.

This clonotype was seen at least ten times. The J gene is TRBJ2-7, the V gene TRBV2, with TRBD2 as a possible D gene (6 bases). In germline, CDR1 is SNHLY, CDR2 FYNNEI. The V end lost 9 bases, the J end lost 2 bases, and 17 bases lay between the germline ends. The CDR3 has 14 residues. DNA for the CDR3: TGTGCCAGGAATATAAGCGGGCCCCCCTACGAGCAGTACTTC. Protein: CARNISGPPYEQYF.